Listed below are T cell receptor beta chains from one sample, sequenced in a study of cytomegalovirus exposure and HLA in healthy donors. Clones were sequenced by immunoSEQ multiplex PCR, and TCRdb holds only the in-frame ones, with some missing. This sample has 130,000 or so clones; roughly three fifths occur once, and the top ten carry more than 6.5%. Specimen: PBMCs. The source is a woman in her thirties or forties in good health and CMV-seropositive. The CDR3 runs from the conserved cysteine through the conserved F or W. The D gene is left open where the match is weak. Clone size is stated in some rows and not others, as once, few, many or a class when expanded.

>few|TRBJ1-1|TRBD1|TRBV19
TGTGCCAGTACCCGGGACAGGTTTAACACTGAAGCTTTCTTT
CASTRDRFNTEAFF
>-|TRBJ1-2|-|TRBV30
TGTGCCTGGAGTATCGGGGGGGGCTATGGCTACACCTTC
CAWSIGGGYGYTF
>once|TRBJ2-7|TRBD2|TRBV7-3
TGTGCCAGCAGCTTGGGGGGAGGGGACTCCTACGAGCAGTACTTC
CASSLGGGDSYEQYF
>-|TRBJ2-7|-|TRBV2
TGTGCCAGCAGTTTGACTAGGGGCGAGCAGTACTTC
CASSLTRGEQYF
>few|TRBJ1-4|-|TRBV6-1
TGTGCCAGCACAATAAAACAGGAAAATGAAAAACTGTTTTTT
CASTIKQENEKLFF
>once|TRBJ1-5|-|TRBV2
TGTGCCAGCAGTGAGCAGGGACTAGATCAGCCCCAGCATTTT
CASSEQGLDQPQHF
>-|TRBJ2-7|-|TRBV7-8
TGTGCCAGCAGCTCGCGGGACAGCTCCTACGAGCAGTACTTC
CASSSRDSSYEQYF
>-|TRBJ2-1|TRBD2|TRBV7-9
TGTGCCAGCAGCCCGGGACTAGCGGGGGGGAATGAGCAGTTCTTC
CASSPGLAGGNEQFF
>-|TRBJ1-1|-|TRBV7-6
TGTGCCAGCAGCTTAATAGGGGCGAGTACTGAAGCTTTCTTT
CASSLIGASTEAFF
>-|TRBJ1-1|-|TRBV5-1
TGCGCCAGCAGCCTAGGGGACACTGAAGCTTTCTTT
CASSLGDTEAFF
>few|TRBJ2-7|-|TRBV28
TGTGCCAGCGGGCGGTCCGGGAGAGGCGCCTACGAGCAGTACTTC
CASGRSGRGAYEQYF
>-|TRBJ2-1|TRBD1|TRBV7-2
TGTGCCAGCAGCTTAGACAGGGGGACCTACAATGAGCAGTTCTTC
CASSLDRGTYNEQFF
>-|TRBJ2-7|-|TRBV6-5
TGTGCCAGCAGTTACTCGAGTTACGGGATTTCCTACGAGCAGTACTTC
CASSYSSYGISYEQYF
>-|TRBJ1-1|-|TRBV6-6
TGTGCCAGCAGTTACAACAGGAGCCCTGGTGGTGCTTTCTTT
CASSYNRSPGGAFF
>once|TRBJ1-5|TRBD1|TRBV6-1
TGTGCCAGCAGATCCGGGACAGGGAGAAATCAGCCCCAGCATTTT
CASRSGTGRNQPQHF
>few|TRBJ2-5|-|TRBV7-9
TGTGCCAGCAGCTCCCGAGAGACCCAGTACTTC
CASSSRETQYF
>-|TRBJ2-2|TRBD1|TRBV5-1
TGCGCCAGCAGGCATAGGCAGGGGGACACCGGGGAGCTGTTTTTT
CASRHRQGDTGELFF
>-|TRBJ1-4|TRBD1|TRBV2
TGTGCCAGCAGTAGGGACAGGGGGCTCACTAATGAAAAACTGTTTTTT
CASSRDRGLTNEKLFF
>once|TRBJ1-3|-|TRBV19
TGTGCCAGTAGTATGTCGGGATCTGGAAACACCATATATTTT
CASSMSGSGNTIYF
>-|TRBJ1-1|-|TRBV11-3
TGTGCCAGCAGCTTAGTGGGGGGGAGGTTGACTGAAGCTTTCTTT
CASSLVGGRLTEAFF
>-|TRBJ2-5|TRBD2|TRBV6-4
TGTGCCAGCAGTCGGCTAGCGGGGGCCCAAGAGACCCAGTACTTC
CASSRLAGAQETQYF
>-|TRBJ1-5|TRBD1|TRBV19
TGTGCCACCGCCGAAGGGACAGGCCAGCCCCAGCATTTT
CATAEGTGQPQHF
>-|TRBJ1-1|-|TRBV18
TGTGCCAGCTCACCACGGTCACAGAACACTGAAGCTTTCTTT
CASSPRSQNTEAFF
>-|TRBJ2-3|TRBD2|TRBV9
TGTGCCAGCAGCGAGGGGACTAGCGGGGCATCAGATACGCAGTATTTT
CASSEGTSGASDTQYF
>-|TRBJ1-1|TRBD1|TRBV6-6
TGTGCCAGCAGTAGGGGACAGGGCACTGAAGCTTTCTTT
CASSRGQGTEAFF
>-|TRBJ2-7|TRBD2|TRBV27
TGTGCCAGCAGTTTACTGGGACTAGCCTCCTACGAGCAGTACTTC
CASSLLGLASYEQYF
>-|TRBJ1-4|-|TRBV7-8
TGTGCCAGCAGCTACGAGCGGGGGGCTGGTGAAAAACTGTTTTTT
CASSYERGAGEKLFF
>few|TRBJ2-7|-|TRBV28
TGTGCCAGCAGTTCGGGGGGCCTGAGCTCCTACGAGCAGTACTTC
CASSSGGLSSYEQYF
>-|TRBJ2-3|-|TRBV15
TGTGCCACCAACTCGGAGGGCCTGGGAGATACGCAGTATTTT
CATNSEGLGDTQYF
>-|TRBJ2-7|TRBD2|TRBV2
TGTGCCAGCAGCGTAAGGACTAGCGGGGACGAGCAGTACTTC
CASSVRTSGDEQYF
>few|TRBJ2-3|-|TRBV7-3
TGTGCCAGCAGCATCGACGGGACTCGGGGAGATACGCAGTATTTT
CASSIDGTRGDTQYF
>-|TRBJ2-7|TRBD1|TRBV4-1
TGCGCCAGCAGCCAAGAGGGACAGGCGTTGTGGGAGCAGTACTTC
CASSQEGQALWEQYF
>-|TRBJ1-4|TRBD1|TRBV5-6
TGTGCCAGCAGCTTGGAAGGGACAGGGGCTAATGAAAAACTGTTTTTT
CASSLEGTGANEKLFF
>-|TRBJ2-5|-|TRBV10-2
TGCGCCAGCAACCCACAGGGATTGCAAGAGACCCAGTACTTC
CASNPQGLQETQYF
>-|TRBJ2-5|TRBD2|TRBV28
TGTGCCAGCAGTTTATACAGCGTAGGGGAGGGATACCGAGAGACCCAGTACTTC
CASSLYSVGEGYRETQYF
>once|TRBJ2-2|TRBD2|TRBV7-9
TGTGCCAGCAGCTCCGGACTAGCGGGAGGGGCCGGGGAGCTGTTTTTT
CASSSGLAGGAGELFF
>-|TRBJ2-2|-|TRBV6-1
TGTGCCAGCAGTGAAAAGAGTTTCGGGGAGCTGTTTTTT
CASSEKSFGELFF
>-|TRBJ1-2|-|TRBV28
TGTGCCAGCAGTTCCTGGACTGGACTGGGCTATGGCTACACCTTC
CASSSWTGLGYGYTF
>-|TRBJ2-7|TRBD2|TRBV9
TGTGCCAGCAGCGCGAAGGCGAGCGGGGGGACCGAGCAGTACTTC
CASSAKASGGTEQYF
>-|TRBJ2-7|-|TRBV9
TGTGCCAGCAGCGTAGATCCAGCAGGGTACGAGCAGTACTTC
CASSVDPAGYEQYF
>once|TRBJ1-4|-|TRBV15
TGTGCCACCAGCAGAGCTCGGGGAACTAATGAAAAACTGTTTTTT
CATSRARGTNEKLFF
>-|TRBJ2-7|TRBD1|TRBV19
TGTGCCAGTAGAGACGCCGGGACAGCCTCCTACGAGCAGTACTTC
CASRDAGTASYEQYF
>-|TRBJ1-3|-|TRBV14
TGTGCCAGCAGTCCGATTGCACTCGGAAACACCATATATTTT
CASSPIALGNTIYF
>-|TRBJ2-3|TRBD2|TRBV6-6
TGTGCCAGCATTTTAGCGGGGGGCGGAGATACGCAGTATTTT
CASILAGGGDTQYF
>-|TRBJ1-1|TRBD1|TRBV5-4
TGTGCCAGCAGCTTGGAACAGGGGGACACTGAAGCTTTCTTT
CASSLEQGDTEAFF
>-|TRBJ2-1|-|TRBV28
TGTGCCAGCAGTTTAATCCGGGACATCATCTACAATGAGCAGTTCTTC
CASSLIRDIIYNEQFF
>-|TRBJ1-4|TRBD1|TRBV30
TGTGCCTGGAGCCCAAAGACAGGGACTAATGAAAAACTGTTTTTT
CAWSPKTGTNEKLFF
>-|TRBJ2-7|TRBD1|TRBV5-1
TGCGCCAGCAGCGAGGGACAGGGGGTTTCCTACGAGCAGTACTTC
CASSEGQGVSYEQYF
>-|TRBJ2-7|TRBD1|TRBV11-2
TGTGCCAGCAGCCCAGAAGTGGTCAGGGGGCATGGTGAGCAGTACTTC
CASSPEVVRGHGEQYF